The clone carrying this T cell receptor beta chain has just a few counts. Every patient underwent thyroid surgery untreated. V dropped 6 bases and J dropped 2 bases, with 9 bases sitting between them. The V gene's germline CDR1 is WSHSY and CDR2 SAAADI. CDR3 length: 13 residues. This entry comes from a study of metastatic and nonmetastatic thyroid tumors. Study details: Samples came from malignant and benign thyroid patients, and repertoires were compared across blood and tumor or nodule tissue.

MiXCR re-clonotyped the PCR reads for TCRdb. The table lists over 20,000 clones, less than 15% of them singletons, with approximately 6.2% in the top ten. The rearrangement uses TRBV10-2 and TRBJ2-3; D remains unclear. The sample taken for sequencing was blood. The source of this sequence is a male donor with papillary thyroid cancer or a benign thyroid nodule (not recorded which). Some clones in this sample may be carry-over from other donors' samples. CDR3 sequence: CASRKATTDTQYF. The CDR3 nucleotides are TGCGCCAGCAGAAAAGCGACCACAGATACGCAGTATTTT.